The clone carrying this TCR beta chain was observed at least ten times. Its target is unknown. The source of the sample is a study of T cells in Graves' hyperthyroidism and ophthalmopathy. Study conclusions and caveats: A model built on 13 V-J features separated ophthalmopathy from stable hyperthyroidism. Expanded thyroid clonotypes (above 0.001) were mostly also found in blood.

A Clinical Activity Score of at least 3, a NOSPECS grade of at least 4 and a duration under 3 months were recorded in the ophthalmopathy patients. Researchers amplified the TCR beta CDR3 regions from RNA transcripts. Carried out on the TCR CDR3, a first-round RT-PCR used the HTBI primer set. From the multiplex PCR reads, TCRdb called clonotypes with MiXCR, one entry per CDR3 protein. The top ten hold roughly 35% of the sample, which has under 250,000 distinct CDR3 sequences, around 25% seen once. The germline V gene encodes CDR1 MDHEN and CDR2 SYDVKM. J was trimmed by 9 bases and V by 5 bases; bases with no gene match: 8. This CDR3 has 14 residues.

This TCR was sampled from a woman aged 40-49 years with Graves' ophthalmopathy. Sequenced sample: blood. The chain is built from TRBV28 and TRBJ1-5; 9 bases map to TRBD1. The CDR3 bases are TGTGCCAGCAGTCGGACAGGGGAAGCCAGGCCCCAGCATTTT. This sequence encodes CASSRTGEARPQHF.